This T cell receptor beta chain was identified during a study of CD8+CD57+ T cells in acquired aplastic anemia. Genomic DNA, serving as template, underwent TCR beta VDJ and CDR3 profiling. Via MiXCR, TCRdb re-called the reads, giving one row per CDR3 protein. The sample records about 200,000 distinct CDR3 sequences, 55% to 65% being singletons. Flow cytometry had shown expanded CD8+CD57+ cells in the patients chosen for sequencing. After removal of 6 bases from V and 5 bases from J, the junction contained 7 bases not matched to a gene. Germline V CDR1 and CDR2: MNHEY, SVGEGT. The CDR3 totals 14 residues.

The chain employs TRBV6-2 or TRBV6-3 and TRBJ1-5; TRBD1 matches 7 bases. The material sequenced was sorted CD4+, CD8+, or CD8+CD57+ T cells (not recorded which) from PBMCs. The receptor's source is a human donor with aplastic anemia. DNA for the CDR3: TGTGCCAGCAGCTTACAGGGGATCTATCAGCCCCAGCATTTT. As protein: CASSLQGIYQPQHF.